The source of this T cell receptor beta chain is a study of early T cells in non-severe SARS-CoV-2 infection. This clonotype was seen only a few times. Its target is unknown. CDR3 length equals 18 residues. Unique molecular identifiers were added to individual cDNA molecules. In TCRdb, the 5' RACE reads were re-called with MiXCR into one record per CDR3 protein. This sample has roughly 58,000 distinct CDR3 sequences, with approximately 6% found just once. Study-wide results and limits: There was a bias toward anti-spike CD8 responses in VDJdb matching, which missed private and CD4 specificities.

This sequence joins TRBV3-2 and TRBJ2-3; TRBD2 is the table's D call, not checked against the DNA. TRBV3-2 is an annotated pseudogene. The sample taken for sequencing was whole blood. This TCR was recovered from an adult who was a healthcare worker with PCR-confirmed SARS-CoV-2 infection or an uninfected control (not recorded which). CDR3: CASSLGLAGGQGADTQYF. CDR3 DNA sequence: TGTGCCAGCAGCCTCGGACTAGCGGGGGGCCAAGGGGCAGATACGCAGTATTTT.